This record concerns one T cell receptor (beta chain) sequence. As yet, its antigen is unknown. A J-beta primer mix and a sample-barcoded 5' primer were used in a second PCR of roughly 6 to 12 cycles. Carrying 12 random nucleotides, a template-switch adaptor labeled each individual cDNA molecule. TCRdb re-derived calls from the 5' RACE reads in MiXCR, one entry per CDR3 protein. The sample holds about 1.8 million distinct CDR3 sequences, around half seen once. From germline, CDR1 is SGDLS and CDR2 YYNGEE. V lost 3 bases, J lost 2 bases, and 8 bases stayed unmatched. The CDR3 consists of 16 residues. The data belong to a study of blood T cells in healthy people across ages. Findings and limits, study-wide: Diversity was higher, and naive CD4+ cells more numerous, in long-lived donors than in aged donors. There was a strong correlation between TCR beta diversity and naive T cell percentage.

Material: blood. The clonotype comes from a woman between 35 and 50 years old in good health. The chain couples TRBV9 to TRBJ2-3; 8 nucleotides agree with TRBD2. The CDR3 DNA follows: TGTGCCAGCAGCGCGCTCGGGGGGGGACTCACAGATACGCAGTATTTT. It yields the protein CASSALGGGLTDTQYF. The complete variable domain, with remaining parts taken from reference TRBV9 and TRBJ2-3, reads DSGVTQTPKHLITATGQRVTLRCSPRSGDLSVYWYQQSLDQGLQFLIQYYNGEERAKGNILERFSAQQFPDLHSELNLSSLELGDSALYFCASSALGGGLTDTQYFGPGTRLTVL.